Shown below are 5 T cell receptor beta chains from a single sample sequenced in a study of blood T cell repertoires in COVID-19. Assay used: immunoSEQ multiplex PCR; TCRdb lists only in-frame clones, some missing. The sample includes roughly 63,000 clones, 74% of them seen just once. What was sequenced was peripheral blood. These receptors were collected from a woman aged 80 or older with acute or convalescent COVID-19.

This sequence joins TRBV10-1 and TRBJ2-7; TRBD2 aligns across 10 bases. The CDR3 extends over 16 amino acids. Germline V gene lookup returns CDR1 WNHNN and CDR2 SYGVQD (reference sequence). V shed 2 bases, J shed 4 bases, and the junction held 8 bases outside the gene matches. The DNA of the CDR3 is TGCGCCAGCAGTGAGGGAGGACTAGCGGATCCATACGAGCAGTACTTC. Its protein is CASSEGGLADPYEQYF.

The chain is built from TRBV29-1 and TRBJ2-5; D is perhaps TRBD2 (6 bases). Germline V gene sequence: CDR1 SQVTM, CDR2 ANQGSEA. V shed 3 bases and J shed 5 bases, with 25 bases lying between them. The CDR3 length is 17 residues. As DNA, the CDR3 is TGCAGCGTTGAGAAGTTGGCAGCCGGACGGAGCGGGGAGACCCAGTACTTC. Its translation is CSVEKLAAGRSGETQYF.

The chain uses TRBV2 and TRBJ2-1; 12 bases map to TRBD2. The CDR3 has 16 residues. Looked up from germline, CDR1 is SNHLY and CDR2 is FYNNEI. Trimming took 5 bases from V and 4 from J; bases not matched to a gene: 6. CDR3 nucleotide sequence: TGTGCCAGCAGTCAAAGGACTAGCGGGGCGTACAATGAGCAGTTCTTC. Protein: CASSQRTSGAYNEQFF.

J is TRBJ1-2 and V is TRBV7-9, with unresolved D. Germline V gene lookup returns CDR1 SEHNR and CDR2 FQNEAQ (reference sequence). The CDR3 loop spans 13 amino acids. Between the trimmed V and J ends, which lost 6 bases and 2 bases, there was a span of 10 bases. CDR3 residues: CASRRGQNYGYTF. The CDR3 DNA sequence: TGTGCCAGCAGACGAGGGCAGAACTATGGCTACACCTTC.

This clone was seen only once. The gene calls are TRBV10-3 and TRBJ2-3, with 10 bases that match TRBD2. The germline gives CDR1 ENHRY, CDR2 SYGVKD. There are 17 residues in the CDR3. Trimming cost V 5 bases and J 3 bases; bases outside gene matches: 11. The CDR3 spells CAISPLLAGASTDTQYF. The CDR3 coding sequence is TGTGCCATCAGTCCACTCCTAGCGGGAGCTAGTACAGATACGCAGTATTTT.